This is a list of T cell receptor beta chains from one sample in a study of cytomegalovirus exposure and HLA in healthy donors. Profiling relied on immunoSEQ multiplex PCR, and the TCRdb table lists in-frame clones only, not all of them. In the table there are around 100,000 clones, about 59% of which are singletons. Input material: PBMCs. The receptors were gathered from a man in his thirties or forties in good health and CMV-seropositive. Both conserved end residues are part of each CDR3. Fields, in order: clone size, J gene, D gene, CDR3 length, V gene, CDR3 protein, CDR3 DNA. The D gene is left open where the match is weak. Only part of the rows carry a size: once, few, many, or a class if the clone is expanded.

>NA|TRBJ1-2|NA|13|TRBV2
CASSEAGSWGYTF
TGTGCCAGCAGTGAGGCCGGGTCTTGGGGCTACACCTTC
>NA|TRBJ2-7|NA|13|TRBV13
CASSLGRGDEQYF
TGTGCCAGCAGCTTAGGTAGGGGCGACGAGCAGTACTTC
>NA|TRBJ2-7|TRBD2|13|TRBV10-3
CAAGGGTSYEQYF
TGTGCGGCTGGCGGGGGGACGAGCTACGAGCAGTACTTC
>NA|TRBJ1-5|NA|15|TRBV19
CASSWTAYSNQPQHF
TGTGCCAGTAGTTGGACAGCTTATAGCAATCAGCCCCAGCATTTT
>NA|TRBJ2-7|NA|14|TRBV2
CASSDPRRDYEQYF
TGTGCCAGCAGTGACCCCCGCAGGGACTACGAGCAGTACTTC
>NA|TRBJ2-1|NA|12|TRBV11-2
CASSLDINEQFF
TGTGCCAGCAGCTTAGATATCAATGAGCAGTTCTTC
>NA|TRBJ2-3|TRBD2|14|TRBV19
CASSIGGGPAFMYF
TGTGCCAGTAGTATCGGCGGGGGGCCCGCATTTATGTATTTT
>few|TRBJ1-6|NA|15|TRBV5-1
CASSLGSSYNSPLHF
TGCGCCAGCAGCCTTGGGAGCTCCTATAATTCACCCCTCCACTTT
>NA|TRBJ2-3|NA|16|TRBV5-5
CASSSRGAQGTDTQYF
TGTGCCAGCAGCTCCAGGGGGGCTCAGGGCACAGATACGCAGTATTTT
>NA|TRBJ2-5|NA|12|TRBV19
CASSTRGETQYF
TGTGCCAGTAGTACCCGGGGAGAGACCCAGTACTTC
>NA|TRBJ2-3|TRBD2|18|TRBV7-6
CASSLAPPSGGPGDTQYF
TGTGCCAGCAGCTTAGCCCCCCCCAGCGGGGGGCCGGGGGATACGCAGTATTTT
>NA|TRBJ2-7|TRBD1|13|TRBV27
CASSFATGYEQYF
TGTGCCAGCAGTTTCGCGACAGGGTACGAGCAGTACTTC
>NA|TRBJ1-6|NA|16|TRBV6-1
CASSEARGSYNSPLHF
TGTGCCAGCAGTGAAGCTCGGGGCTCCTATAATTCACCCCTCCACTTT
>NA|TRBJ2-7|TRBD1|14|TRBV6-1
CASSSRDSAYEQYF
TGTGCCAGCAGCTCCCGGGACAGCGCCTACGAGCAGTACTTC
>NA|TRBJ2-1|TRBD1|15|TRBV5-4
CASSITGDGYNEQFF
TGTGCCAGCAGCATAACAGGGGACGGCTACAATGAGCAGTTCTTC
>NA|TRBJ1-2|TRBD1|14|TRBV7-7
CASSPLVRGHGYTF
TGTGCTAGCAGCCCGCTTGTAAGGGGGCATGGCTACACCTTC
>NA|TRBJ1-2|NA|12|TRBV30
CAWALRVYGYTF
TGTGCCTGGGCCCTCAGGGTTTATGGCTACACCTTC
>NA|TRBJ1-4|NA|14|TRBV5-4
CASSLGRGSEKLFF
TGTGCCAGCAGCTTGGGCAGGGGAAGTGAAAAACTGTTTTTT
>NA|TRBJ1-1|NA|13|TRBV19
CASSIYMNTEAFF
TGTGCCAGTAGTATTTACATGAACACTGAAGCTTTCTTT
>NA|TRBJ1-2|NA|12|TRBV19
CASSGGDYGYTF
TGTGCCAGTAGTGGAGGGGACTATGGCTACACCTTC
>NA|TRBJ1-5|TRBD1|15|TRBV10-3
CAISGDRGAGQPQHF
TGTGCCATCAGTGGTGACAGGGGTGCAGGGCAGCCCCAGCATTTT
>NA|TRBJ2-2|NA|16|TRBV19
CASSIGGRVSTGELFF
TGTGCCAGTAGTATAGGGGGCCGGGTTAGCACCGGGGAGCTGTTTTTT
>NA|TRBJ2-5|NA|15|TRBV4-1
CASSPDPWRGETQYF
TGCGCCAGCAGCCCTGACCCTTGGCGAGGAGAGACCCAGTACTTC
>NA|TRBJ1-1|TRBD1|12|TRBV29-1
CSVEEPGGEAFF
TGCAGCGTTGAAGAGCCAGGGGGTGAAGCTTTCTTT
>NA|TRBJ1-3|TRBD1|15|TRBV6-1
CASRGQASSGNTIYF
TGTGCCAGCAGGGGACAGGCCTCCTCTGGAAACACCATATATTTT
>NA|TRBJ2-3|NA|12|TRBV6-6
CASSPGGDTQYF
TGTGCCAGCAGTCCGGGGGGCGATACGCAGTATTTT
>NA|TRBJ1-6|TRBD1|14|TRBV5-1
CASSLEGAKSPLHF
TGCGCCAGCAGCTTGGAGGGGGCAAAGTCACCCCTCCACTTT
>NA|TRBJ1-2|TRBD1|15|TRBV6-5
CASSSRDREPYGYTF
TGTGCCAGCAGTTCCCGGGACAGGGAACCGTATGGCTACACCTTC
>few|TRBJ2-7|TRBD2|16|TRBV5-1
CASSLFSGGQTYEQYF
TGCGCCAGCAGCTTGTTTAGCGGGGGGCAAACCTACGAGCAGTACTTC
>NA|TRBJ1-1|NA|14|TRBV6-5
CASSYHLGRFEAFF
TGTGCCAGCAGTTATCACTTAGGGAGGTTCGAGGCTTTCTTT
>medium-sized|TRBJ2-7|NA|13|TRBV4-1
CASSQGRDTPLYF
TGCGCCAGCAGCCAGGGACGGGACACCCCGTTGTACTTC
>NA|TRBJ1-2|NA|16|TRBV5-6
CASSKLGRTGVYGYTF
TGTGCCAGCAGCAAACTAGGACGGACGGGAGTCTATGGCTACACCTTC
>NA|TRBJ1-5|NA|12|TRBV30
CAWSPGVQPQHF
TGTGCCTGGAGCCCGGGGGTTCAGCCCCAGCATTTT
>NA|TRBJ2-5|TRBD1|15|TRBV18
CASSDRGRQQETQYF
TGTGCCAGCTCAGACAGGGGGCGCCAACAAGAGACCCAGTACTTC
>NA|TRBJ1-1|NA|15|TRBV7-8
CASSLPRDRDTEAFF
TGTGCCAGCAGCTTACCCCGGGATAGAGACACTGAAGCTTTCTTT
>NA|TRBJ2-5|TRBD2|15|TRBV5-4
CASSRASGGRETQYF
TGTGCCAGCAGCCGGGCTAGCGGGGGGCGAGAGACCCAGTACTTC
>NA|TRBJ1-4|NA|14|TRBV6-5
CASSYDRTNEKLFF
TGTGCCAGCAGTTACGACAGAACCAATGAAAAACTGTTTTTT
>NA|TRBJ2-1|TRBD2|15|TRBV7-2
CASSLRRGGTNEQFF
TGTGCCAGCAGCTTACGGCGGGGGGGCACCAATGAGCAGTTCTTC
>few|TRBJ1-2|NA|14|TRBV30
CAWSVSTGNYGYTF
TGTGCCTGGAGTGTATCAACAGGGAACTATGGCTACACCTTC
>NA|TRBJ2-3|NA|16|TRBV9
CASSVGGSMGTDTQYF
TGTGCCAGCAGCGTAGGAGGGTCTATGGGCACAGATACGCAGTATTTT
>NA|TRBJ2-3|NA|14|TRBV5-1
CASSPGLVTDTQYF
TGCGCCAGCAGCCCGGGACTCGTCACAGATACGCAGTATTTT
>NA|TRBJ1-6|NA|14|TRBV6-1
CASSEFVFNSPLHF
TGTGCCAGCAGTGAATTTGTATTCAATTCACCCCTCCACTTT
>few|TRBJ2-7|NA|15|TRBV7-9
CASSSRTDIRYEQYF
TGTGCCAGCAGCTCCCGGACGGACATTCGGTACGAGCAGTACTTC
>NA|TRBJ2-1|TRBD1|15|TRBV7-9
CASSSGQGIYNEQFF
TGTGCCAGCAGCTCCGGACAGGGCATCTACAATGAGCAGTTCTTC
>NA|TRBJ2-1|NA|14|TRBV7-2
CASSPGTANNEQFF
TGTGCCAGCAGCCCAGGAACGGCAAACAATGAGCAGTTCTTC
>NA|TRBJ1-6|NA|14|TRBV28
CASTGGQSHSPLHF
TGTGCCAGCACGGGCGGACAGAGTCATTCACCCCTCCACTTT
>NA|TRBJ2-7|NA|13|TRBV7-2
CASSLTETYEQYF
TGTGCCAGCAGCTTAACAGAGACCTACGAGCAGTACTTC
>NA|TRBJ1-5|TRBD1|15|TRBV27
CASRSGTVSNQPQHF
TGTGCCAGCAGATCCGGGACAGTCAGCAATCAGCCCCAGCATTTT
>NA|TRBJ1-4|TRBD1|15|TRBV18
CASSPPGTGDEKLFF
TGTGCCAGCTCACCACCTGGGACAGGGGACGAAAAACTGTTTTTT
>NA|TRBJ2-6|NA|12|TRBV6-8
CARRDSANVLTF
TGTGCCAGGCGGGACTCGGCCAACGTCCTGACTTTC
>NA|TRBJ2-3|NA|14|TRBV10-2
CASSESQITDTQYF
TGCGCCAGCAGTGAGTCCCAGATCACAGATACGCAGTATTTT
>few|TRBJ2-2|NA|13|TRBV5-5
CASKGTSTGELFF
TGTGCCAGCAAGGGGACTTCGACCGGGGAGCTGTTTTTT
>NA|TRBJ2-7|TRBD1|14|TRBV25-1
CASSESGQGYEQYF
TGTGCCAGCAGTGAATCGGGACAGGGGTACGAGCAGTACTTC
>NA|TRBJ2-2|NA|15|TRBV19
CASTSTTRDTGELFF
TGTGCCAGTACGTCCACCACTAGGGATACCGGGGAGCTGTTTTTT
>few|TRBJ2-3|TRBD2|16|TRBV13
CASSLGLAGPTDTQYF
TGTGCCAGCAGCTTGGGACTAGCGGGGCCCACAGATACGCAGTATTTT